Included here is one T cell receptor (beta chain) sequence, with context. Profiled with immunoSEQ multiplex PCR; TCRdb holds only in-frame clones, not every one. The repertoire consists of 60,000 to 75,000 clones, with about 87% occurring once and the leading ten covering about 5%. In germline, CDR1 is SNHLY, CDR2 FYNNEI. V gave up 8 bases and J gave up 2 bases; unmatched junction bases: 6. The CDR3 consists of 14 residues. These data belong to a study of OX40 agonist ivuxolimab in advanced cancers. The sequencing here drew on CD4+ or CD8+ T cells sorted from blood, taken in a trial of the OX40 agonist ivuxolimab. The chain uses TRBV2 and TRBJ2-3, with 8 bases that match TRBD2. The TCR was taken from an adult with an advanced solid tumor such as melanoma, head and neck, liver or kidney cancer. The CDR3 loop is CASHGGDHTDTQYF. Written as DNA, the CDR3 is TGTGCCAGCCACGGGGGGGACCACACAGATACGCAGTATTTT. The full variable domain, its missing parts supplied by reference TRBV2 and TRBJ2-3, is EPEVTQTPSHQVTQMGQEVILRCVPISNHLYFYWYRQILGQKVEFLVSFYNNEISEKSEIFDDQFSVERPDGSNFTLKIRSTKLEDSAMYFCASHGGDHTDTQYFGPGTRLTVL.